This T cell receptor beta chain appears in the sequencing data of a study of identical twins (dated by TCRdb to the mid-2010s). As for the study more broadly: TCR alpha and beta repertoires from monozygotic twins, unrelated adults of various ages and cord blood were deep-sequenced to test whether fetal clonotypes persist. To rule out contamination, the twin experiments were replicated at different times with different library preparation protocols. Findings and caveats that apply to the study as a whole: Fewer insertions were carried by abundant cord blood beta clonotypes; a weaker similar trend was observed in young adult naive repertoires, while no such trend was observed in memory repertoires. Out-of-frame TCR alpha sequences shared between twins showed an excess of low generation-probability sequences compared with coincidental sharing between unrelated individuals. In monozygotic twins, recombination models systematically underestimated out-of-frame TCR alpha sharing, but the models matched the sharing seen between unrelated individuals. Invariant T cells such as MAIT and iNKT could partly confound zero-insertion analyses, although diverse VJ usage argued against such confounding for most clonotypes. Conclusions relied on cross-sectional statistical analysis, since the same donors could not be followed over many years. A weaker excess of twin sharing was found in beta out-of-frame sequences because the signal-to-noise ratio was lowered by fewer shared sequences.

Comments on this clonotype: Which antigen it targets is not known. There are no base qualities to consult, and no much larger clone falls within one base.

All donors were healthy Caucasians. The researchers also sequenced three unrelated adults who were not twins: a male aged 18 to 29, a male aged 50 to 60, and a female aged 50 to 60. Miltenyi CD45RO+ enrichment and human naive T-cell isolation kits were used to isolate memory (CD45RO+) and naive T cells from PBMC. Taken from cysteine to phenylalanine, the CDR3 has 15 residues. The read is trimmed to its CDR3 DNA, 45 bases read in frame from base 1. The germline V gene (reference sequence) gives CDR1 as SGHNT and CDR2 as YYREEE. V is reduced by 1 base and J by 0 bases, leaving a spacing of 8 bases between them. Library method: 5' RACE. TCRdb names Illumina HiSeq 2000 as the instrument used. A universal primer binding site was added through template switching, and the final cDNA carried a unique molecular identifier so that TCR cDNA molecules could be counted accurately. Specific primers in the conserved constant-segment region were used to synthesize first-strand cDNA for the TCR alpha and beta chains. To control for contamination, each cDNA library was double barcoded with a SMART-Mk sample barcode plus Illumina barcodes. TruSeq adapter sequences, together with Illumina sample barcodes, were added in two successive PCR steps. The Illumina HiSeq platform was used with custom primers to sequence TCR alpha and beta cDNA libraries. The original methods were these. Raw reads were processed with MiGEC to extract unique molecular identifiers, and MiXCR was used to determine CDR3 positions. For each individual, recombination models were inferred using an EM algorithm with the repgenHMM and IGoR tools. Shared clonotype analysis was performed with the tcR package in R, normalizing sharing by the product of cloneset sizes. To study raw recombination without the effects of thymic and clonal selection, out-of-frame nonproductive sequences were analyzed. Using fastp at Q25 and MiXCR, TCRdb reprocessed the public reads and kept productive beta chains. Each entry is one CDR3 protein sequence, shown with its most common DNA and genes. The V and J calls were not made by the authors but by TCRdb's processing. The sample table contains about 430,000 distinct CDR3 sequences; only one count was recorded for about a fifth of them. Of the sample, around 12% falls within the top ten clones.

This receptor was taken from a man aged 50-60 years in good health. The sequenced material came from naive T cells sorted from blood. The cell subset or site label, read with the paper, signifies: cells isolated with a human naive T-cell isolation kit. The chain is encoded by TRBV5-4 joined to TRBJ2-1; no D gene can be assigned with confidence. The CDR3 protein is CASSLWVSSYNEQFF. The nucleotides are TGTGCCAGCAGCTTGTGGGTTAGCTCCTACAATGAGCAGTTCTTC. Full variable domain (CDR3 extended with the reference TRBV5-4 and TRBJ2-1 proteins): ETGVTQSPTHLIKTRGQQVTLRCSSQSGHNTVSWYQQALGQGPQFIFQYYREEENGRGNFPPRFSGLQFPNYSSELNVNALELDDSALYLCASSLWVSSYNEQFFGPGTRLTVL.